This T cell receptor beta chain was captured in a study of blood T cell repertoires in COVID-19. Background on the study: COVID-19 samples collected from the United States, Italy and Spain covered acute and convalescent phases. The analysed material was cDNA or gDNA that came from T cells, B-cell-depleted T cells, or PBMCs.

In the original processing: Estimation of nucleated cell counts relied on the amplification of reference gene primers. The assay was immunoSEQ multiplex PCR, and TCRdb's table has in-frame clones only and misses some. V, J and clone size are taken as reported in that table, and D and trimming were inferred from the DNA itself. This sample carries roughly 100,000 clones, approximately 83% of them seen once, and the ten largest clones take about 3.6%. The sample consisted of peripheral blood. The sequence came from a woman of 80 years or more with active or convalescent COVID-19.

In nucleotides, the CDR3 is TGTGCCAGCAGGAACAGGGGAGCTAACTATGGCTACACCTTC. Its protein product is CASRNRGANYGYTF. The V gene is TRBV27, the J gene TRBJ1-2; 7 nucleotides match TRBD1. The germline V gene encodes CDR1 MNHEY and CDR2 SMNVEV (reference sequence). CDR3 length: 14 residues. J was trimmed by 0 bases and V by 6 bases; bases with no gene match: 4.